These 3 T cell receptor beta chains came from one sample sequenced in a study of blood T cell repertoires in COVID-19. Clones were read by immunoSEQ multiplex PCR, and TCRdb kept only the in-frame ones, dropping some. The data contain 140,000 or so clones, roughly 80% of them singletons. Sequences were obtained from peripheral blood. These receptors were taken from a man in his 70s who had recovered from COVID-19.

This clone was seen ten or more times. This chain joins TRBV19 and TRBJ2-2; 10 nucleotides agree with TRBD1. The CDR3 runs 16 residues. Trimming at V came to 3 bases and at J to 4 bases, leaving 5 bases not matched to a gene. The V gene's germline CDR1 is LNHDA and CDR2 SQIVND (reference sequence). In nucleotides, the CDR3 is TGTGCCAGTAGTATCTGGACAGGGGGATCCACCGGGGAGCTGTTTTTT. Protein: CASSIWTGGSTGELFF.

The chain combines TRBV6-5 with TRBJ2-1, with D perhaps matching TRBD2 (5 bases). There are 15 residues in the CDR3. Trimming stripped 7 bases from V and 2 bases from J, with 15 bases between. Germline CDR1 is MNHEY and CDR2 is SVGAGI. DNA of the CDR3: TGTGCCAGCACCGGACTGGGCGGAGCCTACAATGAGCAGTTCTTC. Protein: CASTGLGGAYNEQFF.

The chain combines TRBV30 with TRBJ1-2, with D possibly being TRBD1 (6 bases). Germline CDR1 GTSNPN, CDR2 SVGIG (reference sequence). V was clipped by 5 bases and J by 5 bases, with 18 bases between them. CDR3 length equals 14 residues. CDR3 nucleotide sequence: TGTGCCTGGGGAGGACAGCTCTCCGCTTATGGCTACACCTTC. Its translation is CAWGGQLSAYGYTF.